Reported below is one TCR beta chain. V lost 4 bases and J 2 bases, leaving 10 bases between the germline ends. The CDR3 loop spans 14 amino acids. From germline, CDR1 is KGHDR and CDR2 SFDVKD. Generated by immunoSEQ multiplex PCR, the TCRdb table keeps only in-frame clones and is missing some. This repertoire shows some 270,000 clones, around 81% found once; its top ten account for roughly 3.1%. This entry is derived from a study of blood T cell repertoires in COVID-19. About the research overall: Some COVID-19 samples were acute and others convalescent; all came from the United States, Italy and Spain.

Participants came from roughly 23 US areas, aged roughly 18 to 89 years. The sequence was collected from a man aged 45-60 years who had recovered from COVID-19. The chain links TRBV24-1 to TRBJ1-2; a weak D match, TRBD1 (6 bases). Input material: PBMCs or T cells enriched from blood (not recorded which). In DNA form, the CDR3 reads TGTGCCACCAGTGACCCCAGGGGAAACTATGGCTACACCTTC. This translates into CATSDPRGNYGYTF.